These T cell receptor beta chains were read from a single sample in a study of T cells in Graves' hyperthyroidism and ophthalmopathy. One entry per CDR3 protein results from TCRdb running MiXCR on the multiplex PCR reads. Of over 700,000 distinct CDR3 sequences in the sample, approximately 40% are singletons; the top ten hold around 30%. The sequencing sample was made of blood. The receptor source for this set is a woman aged 40 to 50 with Graves' hyperthyroidism. Each CDR3 is given with its conserved first and last residue. A D gene is named only where the DNA matches it firmly. The size of a clone is reported for some rows only, either as once, few or many, or as a class for expanded clones.

clone_size: -
j_call: TRBJ1-2
d_call: -
v_call: TRBV10-3
cdr3_nt: TGTGCCAGCAGTTTGCGGGGGGCGGGGGGCTACACCTTC
cdr3_aa: CASSLRGAGGYTF

clone_size: -
j_call: TRBJ1-2
d_call: -
v_call: TRBV12-3/TRBV12-4
cdr3_nt: TGTGCCAGCAGTTTAGGGTCCGAAGGGTATGGCTACACCTTC
cdr3_aa: CASSLGSEGYGYTF

clone_size: many
j_call: TRBJ1-3
d_call: -
v_call: TRBV6-6
cdr3_nt: TGTGCCAGCAGTTATGAGTCCCTATATTTT
cdr3_aa: CASSYESLYF

clone_size: few
j_call: TRBJ1-2
d_call: -
v_call: TRBV7-9
cdr3_nt: TGTGCCAGCAGTCCCTTAGGGGTAGGCAGGGGCGGCTATGGCTACACCTTC
cdr3_aa: CASSPLGVGRGGYGYTF

clone_size: many
j_call: TRBJ1-1
d_call: -
v_call: TRBV7-9
cdr3_nt: TGTGCCAGCAGCGAGGGCAGGGTAGTCGGTGAAGCTTTCTTT
cdr3_aa: CASSEGRVVGEAFF

clone_size: -
j_call: TRBJ1-3
d_call: -
v_call: TRBV7-2
cdr3_nt: TGTGCCAGCAGCGCACTACTGTCGGGTTCTATTGCCAAAAACACCATATATTTT
cdr3_aa: CASSALLSGSIAKNTIYF

clone_size: -
j_call: TRBJ2-7
d_call: -
v_call: TRBV13
cdr3_nt: TGTGCCAGCAGTTTTATGTGGGAGCAGTACTTC
cdr3_aa: CASSFMWEQYF

clone_size: -
j_call: TRBJ2-7
d_call: TRBD1
v_call: TRBV19
cdr3_nt: TGTGCCAGTAGCACCGGGACAGGGAAAACCTACGAGCAGTACTTC
cdr3_aa: CASSTGTGKTYEQYF

clone_size: -
j_call: TRBJ1-3
d_call: -
v_call: TRBV11-2
cdr3_nt: TGTGCCAGCAGCCCACTGTGGCGGGGCGGAAACACCATATATTTT
cdr3_aa: CASSPLWRGGNTIYF

clone_size: few
j_call: TRBJ2-3
d_call: TRBD2
v_call: TRBV7-2
cdr3_nt: TGTGCCAGCAGCGGGGGACTAGCGGGGGGAGGGGATACGCAGTATTTT
cdr3_aa: CASSGGLAGGGDTQYF

clone_size: -
j_call: TRBJ1-1
d_call: TRBD1
v_call: TRBV29-1
cdr3_nt: TGCAGCGTTGCCGACAGGGCGATCACTGAAGCTTTCTTT
cdr3_aa: CSVADRAITEAFF

clone_size: many
j_call: TRBJ1-1
d_call: -
v_call: TRBV5-1
cdr3_nt: TGCGCCAGCAGCCTGACTCCGGAGAACACTGAAGCTTTCTTT
cdr3_aa: CASSLTPENTEAFF

clone_size: -
j_call: TRBJ1-1
d_call: -
v_call: TRBV4-3
cdr3_nt: TGCGCCGGCAGCCAAGGGCGGCCAGGAAAACGGAACACTGAAGCTTTCTTT
cdr3_aa: CAGSQGRPGKRNTEAFF

clone_size: once
j_call: TRBJ1-4
d_call: TRBD1
v_call: TRBV25-1
cdr3_nt: TGTGCCAGCTCACCGACAGGGATCGGCACTAATGAAAAACTGTTTTTT
cdr3_aa: CASSPTGIGTNEKLFF

clone_size: -
j_call: TRBJ1-2
d_call: TRBD1
v_call: TRBV7-9
cdr3_nt: TGTGCCAGAAGCCTCGAGGGACAGGGAATATATGGCTACACCTTC
cdr3_aa: CARSLEGQGIYGYTF

clone_size: few
j_call: TRBJ1-4
d_call: TRBD1
v_call: TRBV5-8
cdr3_nt: TGTGCCAGCAGCTCAGTACGAGGACAGGGAAATGAAAAACTGTTTTTT
cdr3_aa: CASSSVRGQGNEKLFF

clone_size: many
j_call: TRBJ1-2
d_call: -
v_call: TRBV24-1
cdr3_nt: TGTGCCACCAGTGACTCCGACAGGCCTAACTATGGCTACACCTTC
cdr3_aa: CATSDSDRPNYGYTF

clone_size: few
j_call: TRBJ2-5
d_call: -
v_call: TRBV5-1
cdr3_nt: TGCGCCAGCAGCTCCTACGGGCAGATTCAAGAGACCCAGTACTTC
cdr3_aa: CASSSYGQIQETQYF

clone_size: many
j_call: TRBJ1-6
d_call: -
v_call: TRBV9
cdr3_nt: TGTGCCAGCAGCGGGGGGAGCTCCTATAATTCACCCCTCCACTTT
cdr3_aa: CASSGGSSYNSPLHF

clone_size: -
j_call: TRBJ2-3
d_call: -
v_call: TRBV3-1
cdr3_nt: TGTGCCAGCAGCCATCAGGCCCAGAGCACAGATACGCAGTATTTT
cdr3_aa: CASSHQAQSTDTQYF

clone_size: -
j_call: TRBJ1-2
d_call: -
v_call: TRBV10-3
cdr3_nt: TGTGCCAGCAGTTACTCCTACCAAAGGGCCGAAAAGGGGAACGGCTACACCTTC
cdr3_aa: CASSYSYQRAEKGNGYTF

clone_size: -
j_call: TRBJ1-5
d_call: -
v_call: TRBV19
cdr3_nt: TGTGCCAGTAGTCCAGGACAGTTTTATAGCAATCAGCCCCAGCATTTT
cdr3_aa: CASSPGQFYSNQPQHF

clone_size: few
j_call: TRBJ2-7
d_call: TRBD1
v_call: TRBV10-3
cdr3_nt: TGTGCCAGCAGTGAAGCAGGGGGCGAAGAGCAGTACTTC
cdr3_aa: CASSEAGGEEQYF

clone_size: few
j_call: TRBJ2-7
d_call: -
v_call: TRBV7-9
cdr3_nt: TGTGCCAGCAGCTTAGCACCTAGCTTTTACGAGCAGTACTTC
cdr3_aa: CASSLAPSFYEQYF

clone_size: many
j_call: TRBJ1-6
d_call: -
v_call: TRBV2
cdr3_nt: TGTGCCAGCAGTGTTCCCCCGGGGGGGCGCAGGGATTCACCCCTCCACTTT
cdr3_aa: CASSVPPGGRRDSPLHF

clone_size: many
j_call: TRBJ2-2
d_call: -
v_call: TRBV5-6
cdr3_nt: TGTGCCAGCAGAGGCGGCACTACGACCGGGGAGCTGTTTTTT
cdr3_aa: CASRGGTTTGELFF

clone_size: many
j_call: TRBJ2-7
d_call: -
v_call: TRBV13
cdr3_nt: TGTGCCAGCAGCTTAAACAGGGCCTCCTACGAGCAGTACTTC
cdr3_aa: CASSLNRASYEQYF

clone_size: many
j_call: TRBJ1-4
d_call: -
v_call: TRBV9
cdr3_nt: TGTGCCAGCAGCGTAGCAGCAACTAATGAAAAACTGTTTTTT
cdr3_aa: CASSVAATNEKLFF

clone_size: many
j_call: TRBJ1-6
d_call: -
v_call: TRBV4-3
cdr3_nt: TGCGCCAGCAGCCAAGATCTTCGGGATTCACCCCTCCACTTT
cdr3_aa: CASSQDLRDSPLHF

clone_size: many
j_call: TRBJ2-7
d_call: -
v_call: TRBV19
cdr3_nt: TGTGCCAGTAGTCCGAGGGATGGGCCCTACGAGCAGTACTTC
cdr3_aa: CASSPRDGPYEQYF

clone_size: -
j_call: TRBJ1-1
d_call: -
v_call: TRBV7-9
cdr3_nt: TGTGCCAGCAGCTCACAGACTATGAACACTGAAGCTCTCTTT
cdr3_aa: CASSSQTMNTEALF

clone_size: many
j_call: TRBJ1-2
d_call: -
v_call: TRBV29-1
cdr3_nt: TGCGCCCTCGGGGGCCGGCGGAACTATGGCTACACCTTC
cdr3_aa: CALGGRRNYGYTF

clone_size: -
j_call: TRBJ2-7
d_call: -
v_call: TRBV6-5
cdr3_nt: TGTGCCAGCAGTTACTCGAGGAACTCCTACGAGCAGTACTTC
cdr3_aa: CASSYSRNSYEQYF

clone_size: once
j_call: TRBJ2-1
d_call: -
v_call: TRBV24-1
cdr3_nt: TGTGCCACCAGTGACCCAACCGGGACTTCGGAATTTGGAAATGAGCAGTTCTTC
cdr3_aa: CATSDPTGTSEFGNEQFF

clone_size: -
j_call: TRBJ1-2
d_call: -
v_call: TRBV4-3
cdr3_nt: TGCGCCAGCAGCCAAGATAGCAGGTCTGACTATGGCTACACCTTC
cdr3_aa: CASSQDSRSDYGYTF

clone_size: -
j_call: TRBJ1-4
d_call: -
v_call: TRBV20-1
cdr3_nt: TGCAGTGCTAGATCAACCGGGACGGATGAAAAACTGTTTTTT
cdr3_aa: CSARSTGTDEKLFF

clone_size: -
j_call: TRBJ2-5
d_call: TRBD1
v_call: TRBV6-6
cdr3_nt: TGTGCCAGCAGTTACGGGACAGCGTACCAAGAGACCCAGTACTTC
cdr3_aa: CASSYGTAYQETQYF

clone_size: once
j_call: TRBJ1-3
d_call: TRBD1
v_call: TRBV12-3/TRBV12-4
cdr3_nt: TGTGCCAGCAGTCCACCGGGACAGGAGAACACCATATATTTT
cdr3_aa: CASSPPGQENTIYF

clone_size: few
j_call: TRBJ2-7
d_call: -
v_call: TRBV7-9
cdr3_nt: TGTGCCAGCAGTTACAGGCCGGGTAAGACCTACGAGCAGTACTTC
cdr3_aa: CASSYRPGKTYEQYF

clone_size: -
j_call: TRBJ2-6
d_call: TRBD2
v_call: TRBV7-9
cdr3_nt: TGTGCCAGCAGCTCGATAGCGGGAGGGCCGGATGGGGCCAACGTCCTGACTTTC
cdr3_aa: CASSSIAGGPDGANVLTF

clone_size: few
j_call: TRBJ2-7
d_call: -
v_call: TRBV5-1
cdr3_nt: TGCGCCAGCAGCTTGTTACCTGAATCCTACGAGCAGTACTTC
cdr3_aa: CASSLLPESYEQYF

clone_size: few
j_call: TRBJ2-5
d_call: -
v_call: TRBV6-5
cdr3_nt: TGTGCCAGCAGTTACCTCGGACGGGCGTACCAAGAGACCCAGTACTTC
cdr3_aa: CASSYLGRAYQETQYF

clone_size: many
j_call: TRBJ1-5
d_call: -
v_call: TRBV12-3/TRBV12-4
cdr3_nt: TGTGCCAGCAGCCCACACAGGGAGGGACAGCCCCAGCATTTT
cdr3_aa: CASSPHREGQPQHF

clone_size: -
j_call: TRBJ1-1
d_call: TRBD1
v_call: TRBV24-1
cdr3_nt: TGTGCCACCAGTGAGGGACAGGTAGCAACTAATGAAGCTTTCTTT
cdr3_aa: CATSEGQVATNEAFF

clone_size: -
j_call: TRBJ2-6
d_call: -
v_call: TRBV6-5
cdr3_nt: TGTGCCAGCCGTACCGGCTCTGGGGCCAACGTCCTGACTTTC
cdr3_aa: CASRTGSGANVLTF

clone_size: -
j_call: TRBJ1-5
d_call: TRBD1
v_call: TRBV10-3
cdr3_nt: TGTGCCATCAGCCCAAGGACAGGGGGATTCAATCAGCCCCAGCATTTT
cdr3_aa: CAISPRTGGFNQPQHF

clone_size: -
j_call: TRBJ2-1
d_call: TRBD1
v_call: TRBV7-2
cdr3_nt: TGTGCCAGCAGCTTGGTCCTAGGACAGGGTGTCAATGAGCAGTTCTTC
cdr3_aa: CASSLVLGQGVNEQFF

clone_size: once
j_call: TRBJ2-7
d_call: -
v_call: TRBV10-3
cdr3_nt: TGTGCCAGCATTTTTAACCCCCTCGGCCACCCCCCCTACGAGCAGTACTTC
cdr3_aa: CASIFNPLGHPPYEQYF

clone_size: -
j_call: TRBJ1-2
d_call: -
v_call: TRBV7-2
cdr3_nt: TGTGCCAGCGGACGACCAAGATTGGAAAGACGCCTCGGCTACACCTTC
cdr3_aa: CASGRPRLERRLGYTF

clone_size: -
j_call: TRBJ1-5
d_call: -
v_call: TRBV19
cdr3_nt: TGTGCCAGTAGTATATTAGAGTGGGGTCAGCCCCAGCATTTT
cdr3_aa: CASSILEWGQPQHF

clone_size: -
j_call: TRBJ1-5
d_call: TRBD1
v_call: TRBV5-1
cdr3_nt: TGCGCCAGCAGCTTGACTCCAGGGGGCGCGGGTCAGCCCCAGCATTTT
cdr3_aa: CASSLTPGGAGQPQHF

clone_size: few
j_call: TRBJ2-7
d_call: -
v_call: TRBV6-5
cdr3_nt: TGTGCCAGCAGTTCCTTTCAGGTTTTCAGCTCCTACGAGCAGTACTTC
cdr3_aa: CASSSFQVFSSYEQYF

clone_size: -
j_call: TRBJ1-3
d_call: -
v_call: TRBV14
cdr3_nt: TGTGCCAGCAGCCAAGGACAGATAAGCTCTGGAAACACCATATATTTT
cdr3_aa: CASSQGQISSGNTIYF

clone_size: -
j_call: TRBJ1-1
d_call: -
v_call: TRBV6-5
cdr3_nt: TGTGCCAGCAGTTACCGTAATGGGAACACTGAAGCTTTCTTT
cdr3_aa: CASSYRNGNTEAFF

clone_size: -
j_call: TRBJ1-1
d_call: -
v_call: TRBV12-3/TRBV12-4
cdr3_nt: TGTGTCAGCAGCGGACAGTTGAACACTGAAGCTTTCTTT
cdr3_aa: CVSSGQLNTEAFF